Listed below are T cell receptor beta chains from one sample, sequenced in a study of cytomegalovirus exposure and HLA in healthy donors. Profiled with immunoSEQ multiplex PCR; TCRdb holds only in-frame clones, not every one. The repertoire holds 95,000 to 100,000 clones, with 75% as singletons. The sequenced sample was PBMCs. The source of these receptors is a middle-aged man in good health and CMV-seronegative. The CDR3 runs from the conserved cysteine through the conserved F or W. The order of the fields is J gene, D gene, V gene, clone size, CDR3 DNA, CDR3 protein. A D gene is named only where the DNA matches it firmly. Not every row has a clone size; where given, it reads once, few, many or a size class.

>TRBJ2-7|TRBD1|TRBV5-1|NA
TGCGCCAGCAGCTTGGCGGGACAGGGAAACGAGCAGTACTTC
CASSLAGQGNEQYF
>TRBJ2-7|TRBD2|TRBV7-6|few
TGTGCCAGCAGCAAGACTAGCGGGGACTACGAGCAGTACTTC
CASSKTSGDYEQYF
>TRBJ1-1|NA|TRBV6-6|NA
TGTGCCAGCAGTCCTGGGACACCTGGGATGAACACTGAAGCTTTCTTT
CASSPGTPGMNTEAFF
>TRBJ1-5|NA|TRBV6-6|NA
TGTGCCAGTTCCCCAGGGGGCAATCAGCCCCAGCATTTT
CASSPGGNQPQHF
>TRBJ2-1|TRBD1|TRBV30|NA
TGTGCCTGGAGTCCGGGACAGGTAAACAATGAGCAGTTCTTC
CAWSPGQVNNEQFF
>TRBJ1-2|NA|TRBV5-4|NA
TGTGCCAGCAGCTTGGACAGGAAGGAGGGCTACACCTTC
CASSLDRKEGYTF
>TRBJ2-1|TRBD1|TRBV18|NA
TGTGCCAGCTCACCTAAGGGACAGGAGATTTACAATGAGCAGTTCTTC
CASSPKGQEIYNEQFF
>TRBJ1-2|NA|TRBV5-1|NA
TGCGCCAGCAGCTCGGGGGGGGGCGCGGGCTATGGCTACACCTTC
CASSSGGGAGYGYTF
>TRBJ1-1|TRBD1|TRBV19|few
TGTGCCAGTAGTTCGAGGACAGGCGGGAACACTGAAGCTTTCTTT
CASSSRTGGNTEAFF
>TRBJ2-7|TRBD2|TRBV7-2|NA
TGTGCCAGCAGCTTAGTCGCGGGAGTCTACGAGCAGTACTTC
CASSLVAGVYEQYF
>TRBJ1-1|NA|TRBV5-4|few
TGTGCCAGCAGCTTCTCACAGAACACTGAAGCTTTCTTT
CASSFSQNTEAFF
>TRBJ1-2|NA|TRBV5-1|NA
TGCGCCAGCAGCTTGGCCGCGGGTAGGCTCTATGGCTACACCTTC
CASSLAAGRLYGYTF
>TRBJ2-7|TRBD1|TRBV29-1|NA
TGCAGCGTTAATCCGGGACAGGGGAATAGGCAGTACTTC
CSVNPGQGNRQYF
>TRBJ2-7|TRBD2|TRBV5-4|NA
TGTGCCAGCAGCCGTAGCGGGGGATATAGCGAGCAGTACTTC
CASSRSGGYSEQYF
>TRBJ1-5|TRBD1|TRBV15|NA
TGTGCCACCAGCAGATTTACCGGGACAGCGTCGCGGGGGCCCCAGCATTTT
CATSRFTGTASRGPQHF
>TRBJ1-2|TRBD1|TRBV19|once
TGTGCCGCCACCGGGACAGGGGACTATGGCTACACCTTC
CAATGTGDYGYTF
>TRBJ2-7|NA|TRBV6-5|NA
TGTGCCAGCACCCGGACAGATGCCTACGAGCAGTACTTC
CASTRTDAYEQYF
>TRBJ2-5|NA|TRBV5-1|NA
TGCGCCAGCAGCTTGAATAGGGGTGGAGAGACCCAGTACTTC
CASSLNRGGETQYF
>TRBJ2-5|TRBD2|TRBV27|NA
TGTGCCAGCAGTTCTCGGACTAGCGAACAAGAGACCCAGTACTTC
CASSSRTSEQETQYF
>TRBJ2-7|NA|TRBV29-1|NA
TGCAGCGTCCTCAAAGGAGGTTTCGAGCAGTACTTC
CSVLKGGFEQYF
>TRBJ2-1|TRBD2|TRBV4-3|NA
TGCGCCAGCAGCCGATTAGCGGGCTACGAGCAGTTCTTC
CASSRLAGYEQFF
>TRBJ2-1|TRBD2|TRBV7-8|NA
TGTGCCAGCAGGAGACTAGCGGGAGGACTCTACAATGAGCAGTTCTTC
CASRRLAGGLYNEQFF
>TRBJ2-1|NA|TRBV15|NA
TGTGCCACCAGCACGGAAGCGTTCTCCTACAATGAGCAGTTCTTC
CATSTEAFSYNEQFF
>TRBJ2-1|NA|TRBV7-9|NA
TGTGCCAGCAGGAGGGGTCGGGCTAGCGCTACAGGTTCCCAGTTCTTC
CASRRGRASATGSQFF
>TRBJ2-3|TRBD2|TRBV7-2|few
TGTGCCAGCAGCTTCGGCGGGAGATCCACAGATACGCAGTATTTT
CASSFGGRSTDTQYF
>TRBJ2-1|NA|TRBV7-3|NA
TGTGCCAGCAGCTTGGTCGGGGGTCGGTACAATGAGCAGTTCTTC
CASSLVGGRYNEQFF
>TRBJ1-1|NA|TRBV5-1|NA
TGCGCCAGCAGGCTGGACTTCACGAACACTGAAGCTTTCTTT
CASRLDFTNTEAFF
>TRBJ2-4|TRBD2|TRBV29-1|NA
TGCAGCGTTGATATCAGGGAACTAGCGGGAGCCCTTCAAGCCAAAAACATTCAGTACTTC
CSVDIRELAGALQAKNIQYF
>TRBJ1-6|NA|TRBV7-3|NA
TGTGCCAGCAGCTCGGGGGTGGATAATTCACCCCTCCACTTT
CASSSGVDNSPLHF
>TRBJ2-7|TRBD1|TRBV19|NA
TGTGCCAGTAGTATTGGGACAGGGGGCTACGAGCAGTACTTC
CASSIGTGGYEQYF
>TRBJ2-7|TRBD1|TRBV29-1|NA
TGCAGCGTTACGACCTCAGGGGGCGGCGAGCAGTACTTC
CSVTTSGGGEQYF
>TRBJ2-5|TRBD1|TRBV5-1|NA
TGCGCCAGCAGCTTGGCCGGGACAGGACTAACGGGGGAGCAGTACTTC
CASSLAGTGLTGEQYF
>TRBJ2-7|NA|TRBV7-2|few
TGTGCCAGCAGCTTATCAACGGCGGCCTACGAGCAGTACTTC
CASSLSTAAYEQYF
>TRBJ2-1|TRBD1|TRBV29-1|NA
TGCAGCGTTATGGACCTCGGGACAGGGGTTGGAAATGAGCAGTTCTTC
CSVMDLGTGVGNEQFF
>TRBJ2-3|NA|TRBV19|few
TGTGCCACGCGGCTTGAAGGCACAGATACGCAGTATTTT
CATRLEGTDTQYF
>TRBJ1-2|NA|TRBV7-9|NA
TGTGCCAGCAGCCCGCCTGGAGGGGTTTATGGCTACACCTTC
CASSPPGGVYGYTF
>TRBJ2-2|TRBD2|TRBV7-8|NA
TGTGCTAGCAGCTTAGGTGGTGGACTAGCGCGGACCGGGGAGCTGTTTTTT
CASSLGGGLARTGELFF
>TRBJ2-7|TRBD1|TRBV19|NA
TGTGCCAGTAGTCCCGGGACAGGGGTCGGCTACGAGCAGTACTTC
CASSPGTGVGYEQYF
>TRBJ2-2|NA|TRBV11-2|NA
TGTGCCAGCAGCTCCTATAAGAACACCGGGGAGCTGTTTTTT
CASSSYKNTGELFF
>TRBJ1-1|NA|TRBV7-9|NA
TGTGCCAGCAGCTTACAGGGCGGGGAAACTGAAGCTTTCTTT
CASSLQGGETEAFF
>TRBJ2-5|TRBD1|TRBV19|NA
TGTGCCAGTAAACGACAGGGGGACGGAGAGACCCAGTACTTC
CASKRQGDGETQYF